The entry below describes one T cell receptor (beta chain). This clone came up once. Its antigen remains undetermined. No much larger clone exists at a distance of one base, and base qualities are not known. One collaborating source in Seattle enrolled patients during active infection and followed them longitudinally through the course of disease. Whole blood was collected in K2EDTA tubes by collaborating institutions according to the institutions' own protocols. Collaborator samples were shipped for TCRbeta analysis as frozen whole blood, isolated PBMCs, or DNA extracted from either sample type. For CDR1 and CDR2, the germline V gene lists SGHAT and FQNNGV. The CDR3 measures 15 amino acids from cysteine to phenylalanine. The retained sequence is limited to the CDR3, 45 bases, with the frame set at the first base. V has 1 base trimmed and J has 2 bases trimmed; junction bases matching no gene number 4.

The sample is drawn from a study of blood T cell repertoires in COVID-19 (dated by TCRdb to the early 2020s). Describing the broader study: The collaborator samples originated in the United States, Italy and Spain and spanned the acute and convalescent phases of COVID-19. The sample metadata nearly always contained a de-identified subject ID, COVID-19 status, age in years and sex. The repertoires were released in a freely available public database meant as a resource for research on the immune response to SARS-CoV-2. The material from the prospective study consisted of cDNA or gDNA derived from T cells, B-cell-depleted T cells, or PBMCs. Deeply sampled blood TCRbeta repertoires from subjects exposed to, actively infected with, or recovered from COVID-19 were included in the dataset. Where available, HLA class I and class II types were taken from metadata supplied by the sample provider and were not determined by assay-based typing. The samples were drawn from two sources: the first 160 participants of the ongoing ImmuneRACE study, and 950 to 1,500 subjects contributed by 6 global collaborators. The paper as a whole reports these results and caveats: The quantity of clinical and demographic metadata differed by source and by participant and was supplied without curation.

TCRbeta CDR3 regions were amplified from genomic DNA by means of the immunoSEQ Assay, a bias-controlled multiplex PCR. The source study handled its data this way. The number of nucleated cells in each sample was estimated from the amplification of reference gene primers within the assay. To quantify the absolute abundance of each unique TCRbeta CDR3 rearrangement, sequence reads were collapsed and filtered. For each sample, productive Simpson clonality was calculated by taking the square root of Simpson's diversity index across productive rearrangements. Here the immuneACCESS table is served through TCRdb, limited to in-frame sequences with V and J called. Missing clones are a known gap in these copies; in checked studies unresolved V genes cover under half, and the rest lacks a known reason. V, J and clone size were drawn from that table, and D and trimming were deduced from the DNA. The sample contains fewer than 700,000 clones, roughly 89% of them found a single time. Clones ranked in the top ten supply 7.8% of the sample.

The receptor was isolated from a woman aged 50 to 60 with COVID-19, enrolled during active disease. Sequences were obtained from peripheral blood. The V and J genes are TRBV11-2 and TRBJ1-2; 7 nucleotides in the junction match TRBD1. The CDR3 region reads CASSLARDSNYGYTF. In nucleotides, the sequence is TGTGCCAGCAGCTTAGCCCGGGACAGCAACTATGGCTACACCTTC.